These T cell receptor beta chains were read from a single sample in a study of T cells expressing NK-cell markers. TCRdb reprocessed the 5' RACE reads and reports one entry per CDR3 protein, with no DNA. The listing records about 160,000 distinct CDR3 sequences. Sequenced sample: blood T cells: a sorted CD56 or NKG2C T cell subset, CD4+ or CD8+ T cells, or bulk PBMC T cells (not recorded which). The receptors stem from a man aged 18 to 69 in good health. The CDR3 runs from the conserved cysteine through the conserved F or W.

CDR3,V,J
CASSYSFAGGKQETQYF,TRBV6-2/TRBV6-3,TRBJ2-5
CATSDSGGQGDNQPQHF,TRBV24-1,TRBJ1-5
CASSGGDWNTEAFF,TRBV19,TRBJ1-1
CSARVRDKHYNEQFF,TRBV20-1,TRBJ2-1
CASSYGKTDTQYF,TRBV5-6,TRBJ2-3
CASSRVSRDLSETQYF,TRBV7-9,TRBJ2-5
CASSFRETQYF,TRBV7-9,TRBJ2-5
CATSGRDSPLGANVLTF,TRBV15,TRBJ2-6
CATSQGNTEAFF,TRBV15,TRBJ1-1
CSVLEGLGGEQYF,TRBV29-1,TRBJ2-7
CASSVEGGGMTDTQYF,TRBV9,TRBJ2-3
CASAGTGFYNEQFF,TRBV19,TRBJ2-1
CASSFVQGNTEAFF,TRBV5-6,TRBJ1-1
CASSMATSYEQFF,TRBV6-6,TRBJ2-1
CASSGSARTGDETQYF,TRBV9,TRBJ2-5
CASSGGTANEKLFF,TRBV9,TRBJ1-4
CASSQDGQGALKNTEAFF,TRBV3-1,TRBJ1-1
CASATGVVGEQYF,TRBV25-1,TRBJ2-7
CASFRGATEAFF,TRBV18,TRBJ1-1
CASSPPGLAGSYGANVLTF,TRBV27,TRBJ2-6